This entry is about one T cell receptor beta chain. This record belongs to a study of T cell changes during pregnancy in multiple sclerosis. Profiled with immunoSEQ multiplex PCR; TCRdb holds only in-frame clones, not every one. The repertoire holds around 57,000 clones, with 89% as singletons. The origin of this receptor is a female donor with multiple sclerosis, enrolled in a pregnancy study. The sample here was peripheral blood, taken in the first trimester of pregnancy.

The CDR3 region has the DNA TGTGCCAGCAGCGCCTACGGGGAAAAACTGTTTTTT. It specifies CASSAYGEKLFF. The chain joins TRBV9 to TRBJ1-4; D is unclear. The germline CDR1 and CDR2 sequences are SGDLS and YYNGEE. This CDR3 contains 12 residues. With 3 bases removed from V and 8 bases from J, the gap between germline ends came to 8 bases.